Detailed here is one T cell receptor beta chain. The sample has other DNA sequences that encode this CDR3 too. These data belong to a study of shared clonotypes between healthy human individuals. Assay execution took place at the deep level. Produced via immunoSEQ multiplex PCR; TCRdb's table is partial and in-frame only. The table includes about 1,900,000 clones, over 85% detected once. The CDR3 loop spans 11 amino acids. From germline, CDR1 is MNHEY and CDR2 SVGAGI. V was clipped by 2 bases and J by 6 bases, with 5 bases between them. The naive CD8 population came from CD45RO-negative cells selected for CCR7, without terminally differentiated effector memory CD45RA+ cells.

This receptor was identified in a man aged 18-30 years in good health. This chain connects TRBV6-5 to TRBJ2-7; D is unclear. The sequencing input was naive CD8+ T cells sorted from blood. CDR3 DNA sequence: TGTGCCAGCAGTTACGGCGCCGAGCAGTACTTC. It encodes CASSYGAEQYF.